This entry concerns a single T cell receptor beta chain. What it recognizes is unknown. This CDR3 is also generated by other DNA sequences in the sample. This CDR3 spans 16 amino acids. Germline assignment: CDR1 LNHNV and CDR2 YYDKDF (reference sequence). Trimming took off 0 bases at V and 4 bases at J, with 15 bases between the two ends. Primers: 60 Vbeta forward and 13 Jbeta reverse. This table comes from immunoSEQ multiplex PCR, and its TCRdb copy is limited to in-frame clones, with some not included. Of roughly 56,000 clones listed, approximately 85% are singletons. This entry belongs to a study of cytomegalovirus exposure and HLA in healthy donors. Study-wide results and caveats: Most TCR sequences showed up rarely, but some public TCRs showed up in many donors.

This sequence was found in a boy aged 5-17 years in good health and CMV-seropositive. The sample comprised PBMCs. The chain employs TRBV15 and TRBJ1-1; TRBD1 is a possible D gene (6 bases). CDR3 DNA: TGTGCCACCAGCAGAGAAGCAGGGGCGCCCTCCACTGAAGCTTTCTTT. This codes for CATSREAGAPSTEAFF.